The rows below give T cell receptor beta chains drawn from one sample of a study of CD8+CD57+ T cells in acquired aplastic anemia. One entry per CDR3 protein, called by TCRdb with MiXCR from the reads. The sample lists about 180,000 distinct CDR3 sequences, about 44% occurring once. The sequenced sample was sorted CD4+, CD8+, or CD8+CD57+ T cells (not recorded which) from PBMCs. These receptor sequences come from a human donor with aplastic anemia. CDR3s include the opening cysteine and the closing phenylalanine or tryptophan. Each record gives: J gene, D gene, V gene, clone size, CDR3 protein, CDR3 DNA. The D gene is left open where the match is weak. Clone size, where shown, is once, few, many, or a class for clones that have expanded.

>TRBJ1-5|NA|TRBV10-3|NA
CAISVDFTSNQPQHF
TGTGCCATCAGTGTCGACTTTACGAGCAATCAGCCCCAGCATTTT
>TRBJ2-5|TRBD2|TRBV20-1|NA
CSATSGGAGETQYF
TGCAGTGCTACTAGCGGGGGGGCCGGGGAGACCCAGTACTTC
>TRBJ2-1|NA|TRBV7-6|NA
CASSSERLEPRFSSYNEQFF
TGTGCCAGCAGCTCTGAAAGACTAGAACCCAGATTCAGCTCCTACAATGAGCAGTTCTTC
>TRBJ2-7|NA|TRBV6-1|many
CASSEVTGLNEQYF
TGTGCCAGCAGTGAAGTCACGGGTTTGAACGAGCAGTACTTC
>TRBJ2-5|NA|TRBV20-1|many
CSAHNPTETQETQYF
TGCAGTGCTCACAACCCCACAGAGACCCAAGAGACCCAGTACTTC
>TRBJ2-1|TRBD2|TRBV5-4|many
CASSWSGGAGNEQFF
TGTGCCAGCAGCTGGAGCGGGGGGGCCGGAAATGAGCAGTTCTTC
>TRBJ2-7|TRBD2|TRBV10-3|once
CAISESPTSGGSYEQYF
TGTGCCATCAGTGAGTCTCCGACTAGCGGGGGGTCCTACGAGCAGTACTTC
>TRBJ2-3|NA|TRBV7-6|many
CASSLGGTSTDTQYF
TGTGCCAGCAGCTTAGGCGGGACTAGCACAGATACGCAGTATTTT
>TRBJ2-3|NA|TRBV2|many
CASKVIQSPTDAQYF
TGTGCCAGCAAGGTCATCCAGTCCCCCACAGATGCGCAGTATTTT
>TRBJ2-7|NA|TRBV20-1|NA
CSASEDNLRQYF
TGCAGTGCTAGCGAGGACAACCTACGGCAGTACTTC
>TRBJ2-5|NA|TRBV7-9|NA
CASSRIPPPQETQYF
TGTGCCAGCAGCCGGATCCCTCCTCCACAAGAGACCCAGTACTTC
>TRBJ2-7|TRBD2|TRBV29-1|NA
CSGRTSSYEQYF
TGCAGCGGAAGGACTAGCTCCTACGAGCAGTACTTC
>TRBJ2-1|NA|TRBV18|few
CASSPVGGHEQFF
TGTGCCAGCTCACCCGTAGGGGGGCATGAGCAGTTCTTC
>TRBJ1-2|TRBD1|TRBV10-3|many
CAISESYAGTANGYTF
TGTGCCATCAGTGAGTCTTATGCAGGGACAGCTAATGGCTACACCTTC
>TRBJ2-4|TRBD1|TRBV11-1|NA
CASSLYGTGGNIQYF
TGTGCCAGCAGTTTATATGGGACAGGAGGAAACATTCAGTACTTC
>TRBJ2-2|TRBD2|TRBV10-3|few
CAISRLADNTGELFF
TGTGCCATCAGCAGACTAGCGGATAACACCGGGGAGCTGTTTTTT
>TRBJ2-2|TRBD1|TRBV5-1|NA
CASSSYGQVNTGELFF
TGCGCCAGCAGCAGCTACGGACAGGTTAACACCGGGGAGCTGTTTTTT
>TRBJ1-1|TRBD1|TRBV10-3|NA
CATFGGQVVTSEAFF
TGTGCCACCTTTGGGGGACAGGTTGTAACGAGTGAAGCTTTCTTT